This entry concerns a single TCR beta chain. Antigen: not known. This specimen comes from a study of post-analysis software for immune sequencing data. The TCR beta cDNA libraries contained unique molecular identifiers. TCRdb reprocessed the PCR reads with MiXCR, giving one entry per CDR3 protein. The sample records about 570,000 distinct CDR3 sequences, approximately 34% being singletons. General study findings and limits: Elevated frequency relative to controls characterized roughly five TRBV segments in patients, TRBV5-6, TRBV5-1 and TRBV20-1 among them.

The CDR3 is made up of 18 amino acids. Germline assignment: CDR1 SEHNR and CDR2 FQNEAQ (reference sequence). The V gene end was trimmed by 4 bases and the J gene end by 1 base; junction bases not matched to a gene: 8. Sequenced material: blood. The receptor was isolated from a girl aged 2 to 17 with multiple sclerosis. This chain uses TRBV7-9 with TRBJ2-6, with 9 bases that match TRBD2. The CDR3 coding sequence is TGTGCCAGCAGCTCGACTAGCGGTTCGGTGTCTGGGGCCAACGTCCTGACTTTC. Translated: CASSSTSGSVSGANVLTF. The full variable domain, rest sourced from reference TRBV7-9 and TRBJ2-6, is DTGVSQNPRHKITKRGQNVTFRCDPISEHNRLYWYRQTLGQGPEFLTYFQNEAQLEKSRLLSDRFSAERPKGSFSTLEIQRTEQGDSAMYLCASSSTSGSVSGANVLTFGAGSRLTVL.